One sample yielded the 9 T cell receptor beta chains listed below, sequenced in a study of blood T cell repertoires in COVID-19. TCRdb's copy holds only in-frame clones and misses some; the assay was immunoSEQ multiplex PCR. Of some 300,000 clones listed, around 87% were seen once; the top ten hold 3.5% to 5%. The material sequenced was PBMCs or T cells enriched from blood (not recorded which). These TCRs come from a woman under 30 with acute COVID-19.

This sequence joins TRBV6-5 and TRBJ2-7; D possibly corresponds to TRBD1 (6 bases). Between the trimmed V and J ends, which lost 6 bases and 6 bases, there was a span of 15 bases. Per germline, CDR1 MNHEY and CDR2 SVGAGI. The CDR3 sequence is 13 residues long. CDR3 sequence: CASSLPQGPEQYF. CDR3 nucleotide sequence: TGTGCCAGCAGCCTTCCACAGGGTCCCGAGCAGTACTTC.

The gene calls are TRBV28 and TRBJ1-5; no firm D call. The V and J ends lost 5 bases and 0 bases respectively, with 14 bases between them. This CDR3 comprises 16 residues. The germline V gene has CDR1 MDHEN and CDR2 SYDVKM. In DNA, the CDR3 is TGTGCCAGCAGTCCCTTGTTGTTATTTAGCAATCAGCCCCAGCATTTT. Amino acid sequence: CASSPLLLFSNQPQHF.

Remarks on this clone: Different DNA sequences within this sample yield the same CDR3. The chain carries TRBV12-3 or TRBV12-4 and TRBJ1-1; D call uncertain. V shed 1 base and J shed 4 bases, with 7 bases lying between them. This CDR3 has 13 residues. CDR3 in DNA: TGTGCCAGCAGTTTAGGTGGAGGCACTGAAGCTTTCTTT. Translated, it gives CASSLGGGTEAFF.

The J gene is TRBJ2-1, the V gene TRBV11-3, with 11 bases lining up with TRBD2. CDR1 and CDR2 from the germline V gene are SGHNT and YENEEA. There are 19 residues in the CDR3. Trimming took 4 bases from V and 0 from J; bases not matched to a gene: 11. The CDR3 DNA is TGTGCCAGCAGCTCAACCCCCGGGACTAGCGGCCGCTCCTACAATGAGCAGTTCTTC. This translates into CASSSTPGTSGRSYNEQFF.

This clone was counted once. The rearrangement links TRBV18 to TRBJ1-3; perhaps TRBD1 as D (6 bases). From germline, CDR1 is KGHSH and CDR2 LQKENI. Trimming shortened V by 2 bases and J by 4 bases, and 12 bases separated the two germline ends. The CDR3 sequence is 15 residues long. CDR3 coding DNA: TGTGCCAGCTCACCAAACAGGGACCCAGGAAACACCATATATTTT. Its protein is CASSPNRDPGNTIYF.

This clone appeared once. The rearrangement uses TRBV6-5 and TRBJ2-7; possibly TRBD1 for D (6 bases). CDR1 and CDR2 from the germline V gene are MNHEY and SVGAGI. The length of the CDR3 is 14 residues. V was shortened by 7 bases and J by 1 base, with 14 bases between the two germline ends. CDR3 nucleotides: TGTGCCAGCACCCCGCAGGGGTATTCCTACGAGCAGTACTTC. Encoded protein: CASTPQGYSYEQYF.

The chain has TRBV15 and TRBJ2-1, with 10 bases matching TRBD2. The germline CDR1 and CDR2 sequences are LNHNV and YYDKDF (reference sequence). J lost 7 bases, V lost 2 bases, and 11 bases had no gene match. This CDR3 contains 17 residues. CDR3 sequence reads: CATSRSRTSGGGNEQFF. In nucleotides, the CDR3 is TGTGCCACCAGCAGATCTCGGACTAGCGGAGGGGGAAATGAGCAGTTCTTC. The full variable domain, with the rest looked up from reference TRBV15 and TRBJ2-1, is DAMVIQNPRYQVTQFGKPVTLSCSQTLNHNVMYWYQQKSSQAPKLLFHYYDKDFNNEADTPDNFQSRRPNTSFCFLDIRSPGLGDTAMYLCATSRSRTSGGGNEQFFGPGTRLTVL.

The V and J genes are TRBV30 and TRBJ1-6, with D unclear. The CDR3 extends over 12 amino acids. Trimming took 0 bases from V and 10 from J, leaving 7 bases between them. Germline CDR1 and CDR2: GTSNPN and SVGIG (reference sequence). CDR3 amino acids: CAWSVPGSPLHF. DNA for the CDR3: TGTGCCTGGAGTGTACCGGGATCACCCCTCCACTTT.

This rearrangement joins TRBV7-2 to TRBJ1-1, with 9 bases fitting TRBD1. The CDR3 has 14 amino acids. V trimming: 3 bases; J trimming: 3 bases; junction bases outside the gene matches: 2. Per germline, CDR1 SGHTA and CDR2 FQGNSA. As DNA, the CDR3 is TGTGCCAGCAGCTTTTGGACAGGGGACACTGAAGCTTTCTTT. It codes for CASSFWTGDTEAFF. Using reference TRBV7-2 and TRBJ1-1 for the parts outside the CDR3, the full variable domain is GAGVSQSPSNKVTEKGKDVELRCDPISGHTALYWYRQSLGQGLEFLIYFQGNSAPDKSGLPSDRFSAERTGGSVSTLTIQRTQQEDSAVYLCASSFWTGDTEAFFGQGTRLTVV.